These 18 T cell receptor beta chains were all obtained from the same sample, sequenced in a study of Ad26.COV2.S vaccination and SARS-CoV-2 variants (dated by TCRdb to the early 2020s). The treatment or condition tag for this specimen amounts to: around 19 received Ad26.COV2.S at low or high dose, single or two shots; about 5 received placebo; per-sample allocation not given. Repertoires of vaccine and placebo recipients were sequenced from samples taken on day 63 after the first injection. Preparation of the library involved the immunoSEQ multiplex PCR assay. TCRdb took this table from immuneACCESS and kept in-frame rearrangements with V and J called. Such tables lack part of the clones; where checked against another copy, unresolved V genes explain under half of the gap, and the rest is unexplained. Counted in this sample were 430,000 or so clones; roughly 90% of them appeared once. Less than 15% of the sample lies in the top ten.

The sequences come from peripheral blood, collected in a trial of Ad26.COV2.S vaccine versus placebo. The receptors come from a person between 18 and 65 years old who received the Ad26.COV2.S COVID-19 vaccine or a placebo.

CDR3 bases: TGTGCCAGCAGCTTAACCAGAAACACCATATATTTT. Its translation is CASSLTRNTIYF. V usage is TRBV11-2 and J usage is TRBJ1-3; D not certain. CDR1 is SGHAT, CDR2 FQNNGV, per germline. The CDR3 consists of 12 residues. Trimming pared 2 bases from V and 5 bases from J, leaving 4 bases between.

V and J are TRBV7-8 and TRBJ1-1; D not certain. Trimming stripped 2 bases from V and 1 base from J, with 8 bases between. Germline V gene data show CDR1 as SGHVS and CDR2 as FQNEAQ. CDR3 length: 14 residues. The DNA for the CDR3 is TGTGCCAGCAGCTTATCAGTTACGAACACTGAAGCTTTCTTT. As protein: CASSLSVTNTEAFF.

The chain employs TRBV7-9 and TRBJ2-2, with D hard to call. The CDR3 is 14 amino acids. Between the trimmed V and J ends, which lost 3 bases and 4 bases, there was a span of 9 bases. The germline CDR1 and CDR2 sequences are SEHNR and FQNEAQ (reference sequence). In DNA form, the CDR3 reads TGTGCCAGCAGCTTTAAGTTAAGCACCGGGGAGCTGTTTTTT. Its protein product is CASSFKLSTGELFF.

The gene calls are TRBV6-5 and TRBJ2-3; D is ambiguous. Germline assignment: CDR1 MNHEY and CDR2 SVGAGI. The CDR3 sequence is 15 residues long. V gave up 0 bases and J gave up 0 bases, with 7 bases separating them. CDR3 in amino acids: CASSYSGRSTDTQYF. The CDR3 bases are TGTGCCAGCAGTTACTCCGGCCGTAGCACAGATACGCAGTATTTT.

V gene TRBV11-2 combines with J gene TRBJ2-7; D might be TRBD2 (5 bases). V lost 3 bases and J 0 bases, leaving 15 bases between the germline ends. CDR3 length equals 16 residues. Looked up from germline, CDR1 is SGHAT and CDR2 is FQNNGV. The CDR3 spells CASSLLSGTSSYEQYF. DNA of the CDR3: TGTGCCAGCAGCTTGCTAAGCGGAACGAGCTCCTACGAGCAGTACTTC.

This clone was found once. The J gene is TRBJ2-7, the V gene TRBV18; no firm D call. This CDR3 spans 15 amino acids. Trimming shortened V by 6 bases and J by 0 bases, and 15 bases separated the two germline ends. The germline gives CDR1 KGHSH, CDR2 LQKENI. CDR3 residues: CASSHNYDFSYEQYF. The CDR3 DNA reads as TGTGCCAGCTCCCACAACTATGATTTCTCCTACGAGCAGTACTTC.

CDR3 in amino acids: CASSGPSQNEQFF. DNA for the CDR3: TGTGCCAGCAGCGGTCCCAGTCAAAATGAGCAGTTCTTC. The chain combines TRBV9 with TRBJ2-1, with D hard to call. Deletions cut 3 bases from V and 7 bases from J, with 11 bases between. CDR1 is SGDLS and CDR2 is YYNGEE in the germline V gene. CDR3 length: 13 residues.

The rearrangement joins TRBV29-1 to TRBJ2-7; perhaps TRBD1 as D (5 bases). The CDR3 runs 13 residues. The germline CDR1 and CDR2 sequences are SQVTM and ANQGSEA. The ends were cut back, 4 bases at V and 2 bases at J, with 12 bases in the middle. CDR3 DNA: TGCAGCGTTGGTAACGCAGGGACCTACGAGCAGTACTTC. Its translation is CSVGNAGTYEQYF.

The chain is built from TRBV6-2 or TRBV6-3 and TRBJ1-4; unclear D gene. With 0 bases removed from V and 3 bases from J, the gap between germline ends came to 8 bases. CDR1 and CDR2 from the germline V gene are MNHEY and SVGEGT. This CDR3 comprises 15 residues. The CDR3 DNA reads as TGTGCCAGCAGTTACTCCCAGGATCCTAATGAAAAACTGTTTTTT. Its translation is CASSYSQDPNEKLFF.

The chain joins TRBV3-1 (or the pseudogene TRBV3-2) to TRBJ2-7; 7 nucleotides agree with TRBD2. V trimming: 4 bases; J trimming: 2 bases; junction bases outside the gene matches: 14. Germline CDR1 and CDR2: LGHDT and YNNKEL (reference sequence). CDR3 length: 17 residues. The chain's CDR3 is CASSPSSTAGAPYEQYF. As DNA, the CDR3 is TGTGCCAGCAGCCCGTCCTCTACTGCGGGAGCACCCTACGAGCAGTACTTC.

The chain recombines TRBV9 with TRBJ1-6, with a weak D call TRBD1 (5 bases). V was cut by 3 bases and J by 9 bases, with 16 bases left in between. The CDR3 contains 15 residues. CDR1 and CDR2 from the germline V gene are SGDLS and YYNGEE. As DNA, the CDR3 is TGTGCCAGCAGCGATTCGGGGCTCCCCATTTCACCCCTCCACTTT. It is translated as CASSDSGLPISPLHF.

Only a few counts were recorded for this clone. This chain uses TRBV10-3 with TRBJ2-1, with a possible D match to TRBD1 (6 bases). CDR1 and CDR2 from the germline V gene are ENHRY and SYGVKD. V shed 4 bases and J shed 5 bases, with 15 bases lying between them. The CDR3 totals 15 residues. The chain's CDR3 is CAISAQGQANNEQFF. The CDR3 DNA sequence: TGTGCCATCAGTGCCCAGGGACAAGCTAACAATGAGCAGTTCTTC.

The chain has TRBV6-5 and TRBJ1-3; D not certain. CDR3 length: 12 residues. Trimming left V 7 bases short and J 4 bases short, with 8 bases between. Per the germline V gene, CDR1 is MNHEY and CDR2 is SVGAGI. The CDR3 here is CASTRDGNTIYF. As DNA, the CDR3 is TGTGCCAGCACTCGCGACGGAAACACCATATATTTT.

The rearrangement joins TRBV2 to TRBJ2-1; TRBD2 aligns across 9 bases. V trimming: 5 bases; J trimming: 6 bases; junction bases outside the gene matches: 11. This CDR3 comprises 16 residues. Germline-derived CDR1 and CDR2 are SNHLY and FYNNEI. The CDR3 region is CASSLTGTSMGNEQFF. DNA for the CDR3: TGTGCCAGCAGTTTAACCGGGACTAGCATGGGCAATGAGCAGTTCTTC.

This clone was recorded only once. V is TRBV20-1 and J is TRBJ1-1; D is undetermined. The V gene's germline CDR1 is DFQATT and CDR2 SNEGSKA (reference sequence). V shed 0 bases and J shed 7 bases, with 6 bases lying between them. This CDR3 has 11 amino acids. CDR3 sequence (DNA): TGCAGTGCTAGAGAGGACTTTGAAGCTTTCTTT. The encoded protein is CSAREDFEAFF.

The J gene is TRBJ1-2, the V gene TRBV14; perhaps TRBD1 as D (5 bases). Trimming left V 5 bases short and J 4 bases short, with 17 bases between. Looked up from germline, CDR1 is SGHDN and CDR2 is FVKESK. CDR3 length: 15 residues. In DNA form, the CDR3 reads TGTGCCAGCAGCGCTATTGCGGGGACCGGCTATGGCTACACCTTC. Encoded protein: CASSAIAGTGYGYTF.

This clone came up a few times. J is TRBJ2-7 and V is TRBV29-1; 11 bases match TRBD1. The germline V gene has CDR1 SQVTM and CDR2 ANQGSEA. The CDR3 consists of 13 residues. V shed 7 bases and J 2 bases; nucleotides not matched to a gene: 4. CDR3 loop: CSAGTGGPYEQYF. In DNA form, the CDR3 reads TGCAGCGCCGGGACAGGGGGTCCCTACGAGCAGTACTTC.

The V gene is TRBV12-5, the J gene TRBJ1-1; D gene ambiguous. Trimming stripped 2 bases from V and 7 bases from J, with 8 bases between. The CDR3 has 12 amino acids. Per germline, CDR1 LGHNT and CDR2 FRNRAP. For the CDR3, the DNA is TGTGCTAGTGGTTTGTCCGCCGGTGAAGCTTTCTTT. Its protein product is CASGLSAGEAFF.